A selection of T cell receptor beta chains follows, all from one sample in a study of CD8 T cells in Susac syndrome. Using its own MiXCR run on the immunoSEQ multiplex PCR reads, TCRdb lists one record per CDR3 protein. Of fewer than 300,000 distinct CDR3 sequences in the sample, 70% to 90% were seen once. Specimen: CD8+ T cells from PBMCs. All receptors come from a human donor with multiple sclerosis. Both conserved end residues are part of each CDR3.

>TRBV27|TRBJ2-6
CASSRFPVLGSSGANVLTF
>TRBV3-1|TRBJ2-7
CASSQDRLAAYEQYF
>TRBV6-6|TRBJ2-7
CASSYSPRASYEQYF
>TRBV30|TRBJ2-1
CAWSLGNFNEQFF
>TRBV27|TRBJ2-1
CASSFGGQGSNEQFF
>TRBV27|TRBJ1-2
CASSLVRRGDHYGYTF
>TRBV5-5|TRBJ2-7
CASSPDREYEQYF
>TRBV14|TRBJ2-4
CASSLRVTGRNIQYF
>TRBV2|TRBJ2-5
CASSGTGTETQYF
>TRBV7-9|TRBJ2-2
CASSLAGGLEDTGELFF
>TRBV6-5|TRBJ2-7
CASSFGLGYEQYF
>TRBV19|TRBJ1-1
CASSIGHTDRLNTEAFF
>TRBV10-3|TRBJ2-7
CAITRGGGSDEQYF
>TRBV7-8|TRBJ2-7
CASSTGQGSSYEQYF